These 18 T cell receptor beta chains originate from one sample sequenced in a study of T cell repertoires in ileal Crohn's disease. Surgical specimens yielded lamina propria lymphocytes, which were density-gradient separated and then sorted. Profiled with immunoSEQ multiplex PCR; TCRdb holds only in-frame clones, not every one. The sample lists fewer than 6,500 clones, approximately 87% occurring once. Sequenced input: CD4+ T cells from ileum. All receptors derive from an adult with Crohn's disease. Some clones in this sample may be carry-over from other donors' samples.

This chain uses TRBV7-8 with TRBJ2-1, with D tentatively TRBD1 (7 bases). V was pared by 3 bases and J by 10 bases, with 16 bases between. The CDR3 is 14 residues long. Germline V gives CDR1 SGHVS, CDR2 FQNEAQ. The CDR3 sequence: CASSFRTGAGEQFF. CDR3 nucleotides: TGTGCCAGCAGCTTCCGAACAGGGGCGGGGGAGCAGTTCTTC.

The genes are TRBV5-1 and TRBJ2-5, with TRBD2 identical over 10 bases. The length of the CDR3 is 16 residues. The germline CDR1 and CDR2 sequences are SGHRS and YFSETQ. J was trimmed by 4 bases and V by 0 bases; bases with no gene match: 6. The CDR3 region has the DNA TGCGCCAGCAGCTTGGCAATAGCGGGAGGTCGAGAGACCCAGTACTTC. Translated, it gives CASSLAIAGGRETQYF.

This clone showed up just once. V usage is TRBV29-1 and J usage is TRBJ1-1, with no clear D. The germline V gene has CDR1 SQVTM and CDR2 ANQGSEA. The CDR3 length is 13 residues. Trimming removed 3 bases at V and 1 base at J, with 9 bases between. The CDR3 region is CSVDRPENTEAFF. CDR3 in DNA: TGCAGCGTTGACAGGCCCGAGAACACTGAAGCTTTCTTT.

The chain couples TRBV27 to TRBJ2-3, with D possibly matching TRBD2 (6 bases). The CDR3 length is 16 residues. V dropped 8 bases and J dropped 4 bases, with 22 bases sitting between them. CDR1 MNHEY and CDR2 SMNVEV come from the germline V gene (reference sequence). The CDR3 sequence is CASRRGYGTGPDTQYF. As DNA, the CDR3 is TGTGCCAGCCGTCGGGGGTACGGTACAGGTCCAGATACGCAGTATTTT.

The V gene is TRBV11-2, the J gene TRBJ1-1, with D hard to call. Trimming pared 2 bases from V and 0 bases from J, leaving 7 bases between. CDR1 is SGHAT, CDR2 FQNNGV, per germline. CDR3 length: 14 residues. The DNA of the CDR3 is TGTGCCAGCAGCTTAAATATTATGAACACTGAAGCTTTCTTT. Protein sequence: CASSLNIMNTEAFF.

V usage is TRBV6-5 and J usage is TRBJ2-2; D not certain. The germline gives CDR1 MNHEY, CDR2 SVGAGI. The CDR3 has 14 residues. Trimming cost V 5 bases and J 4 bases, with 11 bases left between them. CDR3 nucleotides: TGTGCCAGCAGTCCATGGGCATCCACCGGGGAGCTGTTTTTT. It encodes CASSPWASTGELFF.

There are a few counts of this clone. CDR3: CASSPARGLTNTEAFF. CDR3 sequence (DNA): TGTGCCAGCTCACCAGCCAGGGGCCTAACGAACACTGAAGCTTTCTTT. The chain combines TRBV18 with TRBJ1-1; weak D call: TRBD1 (6 bases). V lost 2 bases and J 1 base, leaving 14 bases between the germline ends. The CDR3 totals 16 residues. Germline-derived CDR1 and CDR2 are KGHSH and LQKENI.

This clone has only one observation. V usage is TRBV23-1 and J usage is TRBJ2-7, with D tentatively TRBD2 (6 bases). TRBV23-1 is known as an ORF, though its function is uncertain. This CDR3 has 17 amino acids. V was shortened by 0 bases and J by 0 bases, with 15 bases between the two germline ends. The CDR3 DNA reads TGCGCCAGCAGTCAATCCTCACGGGGGATAAGCTCCTACGAGCAGTACTTC. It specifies CASSQSSRGISSYEQYF.

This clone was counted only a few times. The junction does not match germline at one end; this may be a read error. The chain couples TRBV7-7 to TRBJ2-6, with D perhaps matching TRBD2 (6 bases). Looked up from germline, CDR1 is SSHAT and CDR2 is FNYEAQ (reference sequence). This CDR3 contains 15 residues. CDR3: CASSLGGSGANVLTF. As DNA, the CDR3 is TGTGCTAGCAGCTTAGGAGGGTCTGGGGCCAACGTCCTGACTTTC. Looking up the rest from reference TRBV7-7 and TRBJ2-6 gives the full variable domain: GAGVSQSPRYKVTKRGQDVTLRCDPISSHATLYWYQQALGQGPEFLTYFNYEAQPDKSGLPSDRFSAERPEGSISTLTIQRTEQRDSAMYRCASSLGGSGANVLTFGAGSRLTVL.

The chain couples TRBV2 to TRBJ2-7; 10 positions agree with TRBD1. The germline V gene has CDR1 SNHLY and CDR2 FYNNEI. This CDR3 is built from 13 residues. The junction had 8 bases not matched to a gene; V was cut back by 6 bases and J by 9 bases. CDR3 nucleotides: TGTGCCAGCAGCTACCTGACAGGGGGCGGGCAGTACTTC. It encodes CASSYLTGGGQYF.

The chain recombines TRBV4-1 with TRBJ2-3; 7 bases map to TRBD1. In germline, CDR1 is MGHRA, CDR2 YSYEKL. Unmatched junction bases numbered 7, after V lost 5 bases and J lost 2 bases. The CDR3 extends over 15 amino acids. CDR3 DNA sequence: TGCGCCAGCAGCTCCCAAGGGGGCAACACAGATACGCAGTATTTT. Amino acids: CASSSQGGNTDTQYF.

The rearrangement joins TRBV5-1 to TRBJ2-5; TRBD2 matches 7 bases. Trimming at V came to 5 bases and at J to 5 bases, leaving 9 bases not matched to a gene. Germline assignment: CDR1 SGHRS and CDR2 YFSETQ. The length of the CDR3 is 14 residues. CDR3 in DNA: TGCGCCAGCAGGGCCGGCGGGAGAGACGAGACCCAGTACTTC. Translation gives CASRAGGRDETQYF.

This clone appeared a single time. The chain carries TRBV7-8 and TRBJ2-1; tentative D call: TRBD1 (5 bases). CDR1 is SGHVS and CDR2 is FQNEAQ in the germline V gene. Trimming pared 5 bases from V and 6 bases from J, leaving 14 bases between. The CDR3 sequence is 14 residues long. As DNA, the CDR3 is TGTGCCAGCAGCGCCCCGGGCAGGGCCAATGAGCAGTTCTTC. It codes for CASSAPGRANEQFF.

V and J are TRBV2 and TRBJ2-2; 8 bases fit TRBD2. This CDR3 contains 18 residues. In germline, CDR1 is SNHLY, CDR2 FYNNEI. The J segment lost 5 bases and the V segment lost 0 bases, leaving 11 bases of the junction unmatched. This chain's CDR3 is CASSEAPLRAGETGELFF. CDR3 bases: TGTGCCAGCAGTGAAGCGCCCTTGAGAGCGGGAGAAACCGGGGAGCTGTTTTTT.

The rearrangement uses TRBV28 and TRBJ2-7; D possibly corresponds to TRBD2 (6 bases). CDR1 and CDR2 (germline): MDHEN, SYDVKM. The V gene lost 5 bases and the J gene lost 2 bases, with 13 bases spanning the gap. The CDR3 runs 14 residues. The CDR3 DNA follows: TGTGCCAGCAGTCACGATCGGGGGACCTACGAGCAGTACTTC. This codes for CASSHDRGTYEQYF. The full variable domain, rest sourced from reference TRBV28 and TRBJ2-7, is DVKVTQSSRYLVKRTGEKVFLECVQDMDHENMFWYRQDPGLGLRLIYFSYDVKMKEKGDIPEGYSVSREKKERFSLILESASTNQTSMYLCASSHDRGTYEQYFGPGTRLTVT.

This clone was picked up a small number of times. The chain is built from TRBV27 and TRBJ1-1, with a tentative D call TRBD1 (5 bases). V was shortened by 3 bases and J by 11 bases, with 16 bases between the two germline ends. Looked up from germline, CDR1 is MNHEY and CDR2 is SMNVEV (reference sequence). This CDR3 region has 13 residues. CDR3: CASSLLRGMAAFF. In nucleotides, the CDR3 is TGTGCCAGCAGTTTGCTTAGGGGTATGGCGGCTTTCTTT.

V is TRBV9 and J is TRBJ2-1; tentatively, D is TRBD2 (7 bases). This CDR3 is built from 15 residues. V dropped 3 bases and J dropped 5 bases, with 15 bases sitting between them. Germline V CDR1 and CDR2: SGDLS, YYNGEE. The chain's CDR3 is CASSATGGRNNEQFF. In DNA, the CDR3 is TGTGCCAGCAGCGCGACCGGGGGGCGCAACAATGAGCAGTTCTTC. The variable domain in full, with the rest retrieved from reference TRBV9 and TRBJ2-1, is DSGVTQTPKHLITATGQRVTLRCSPRSGDLSVYWYQQSLDQGLQFLIQYYNGEERAKGNILERFSAQQFPDLHSELNLSSLELGDSALYFCASSATGGRNNEQFFGPGTRLTVL.

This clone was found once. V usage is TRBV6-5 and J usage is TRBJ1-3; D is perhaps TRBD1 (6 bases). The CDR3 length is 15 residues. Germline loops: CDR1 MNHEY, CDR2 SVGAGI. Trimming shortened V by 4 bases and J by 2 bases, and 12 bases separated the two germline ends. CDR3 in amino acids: CASSFSRGAGNTIYF. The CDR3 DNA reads TGTGCCAGCAGTTTCAGCAGGGGAGCTGGAAACACCATATATTTT.